These T cell receptor beta chains were read from a single sample in a study of cytomegalovirus exposure and HLA in healthy donors. Sequencing was performed with immunoSEQ multiplex PCR; in TCRdb, only in-frame clones are kept and a portion is missing. Among 100,000 or so clones listed, around 75% were seen once. The sequenced sample consisted of PBMCs. Source of these receptors: a man aged 30 to 45 in good health and CMV-seronegative. Each CDR3 is given with its conserved first and last residue. A D gene is named only where the DNA matches it firmly. Clone size is shown for a subset of rows, as once, few, many or a class of expanded clone.

J gene | V gene | D gene | clone size | CDR3 protein | CDR3 DNA
TRBJ2-7 | TRBV4-3 | TRBD2 | NA | CASSQEVRGGHEQYF | TGCGCCAGCAGCCAAGAGGTTCGGGGGGGCCACGAGCAGTACTTC
TRBJ1-4 | TRBV28 | NA | NA | CASSLYQGGEKLFF | TGTGCCAGCAGTTTATACCAGGGAGGGGAAAAACTGTTTTTT
TRBJ2-1 | TRBV28 | TRBD2 | NA | CASSLGGRANGNEQFF | TGTGCCAGCAGTTTGGGCGGGAGGGCCAATGGTAATGAGCAGTTCTTC
TRBJ1-1 | TRBV30 | TRBD1 | NA | CAWGKGQGREAFF | TGTGCCTGGGGAAAGGGACAGGGGCGAGAAGCTTTCTTT
TRBJ2-5 | TRBV15 | NA | NA | CATSRGMETQYF | TGTGCCACCAGCAGAGGTATGGAGACCCAGTACTTC
TRBJ2-3 | TRBV6-5 | NA | NA | CASSYGGPSTDTQYF | TGTGCCAGCAGTTACGGAGGACCTAGCACAGATACGCAGTATTTT
TRBJ2-5 | TRBV18 | NA | NA | CASSPGGLQETQYF | TGTGCCAGCTCACCCGGCGGGCTCCAAGAGACCCAGTACTTC
TRBJ2-7 | TRBV6-6 | TRBD1 | NA | CATDTGGYYEQYF | TGTGCCACCGACACAGGGGGTTACTACGAGCAGTACTTC
TRBJ2-5 | TRBV9 | NA | NA | CASSVGSLYQETQYF | TGTGCCAGCAGCGTAGGAAGCTTGTACCAAGAGACCCAGTACTTC
TRBJ2-1 | TRBV7-3 | TRBD2 | NA | CASSLGAGAGYNEQFF | TGTGCCAGCAGCTTGGGAGCGGGAGCCGGCTACAATGAGCAGTTCTTC
TRBJ2-7 | TRBV19 | TRBD1 | NA | CASSGTGWYEQYF | TGTGCCAGCTCCGGGACAGGGTGGTACGAGCAGTACTTC
TRBJ2-7 | TRBV5-4 | TRBD2 | few | CASSLAGQTYEQYF | TGTGCCAGCAGTCTAGCGGGACAGACATACGAGCAGTACTTC
TRBJ1-6 | TRBV9 | NA | NA | CASSIGPGQTNSPLHF | TGTGCCAGCAGCATAGGTCCGGGACAAACTAATTCACCCCTCCACTTT
TRBJ1-1 | TRBV6-5 | NA | NA | CASSLQGNTEAFF | TGTGCCAGCAGTTTACAGGGAAACACTGAAGCTTTCTTT
TRBJ1-2 | TRBV28 | TRBD1 | NA | CASSFPGQAAQGYTF | TGTGCCAGCAGTTTTCCGGGACAGGCGGCCCAGGGCTACACCTTC
TRBJ1-5 | TRBV9 | NA | once | CASSLLDRPNQPQHF | TGTGCCAGCAGCCTCTTGGACAGACCTAATCAGCCCCAGCATTTT
TRBJ2-3 | TRBV2 | NA | few | CASSELGAQDTQYF | TGTGCCAGCAGTGAGTTGGGGGCGCAAGATACGCAGTATTTT
TRBJ2-7 | TRBV10-3 | TRBD2 | NA | CAISDPSGGQSYEQYF | TGTGCCATCAGTGACCCTAGCGGGGGCCAGTCCTACGAGCAGTACTTC
TRBJ1-4 | TRBV10-1 | NA | NA | CASCYPEREKLFF | TGCGCCAGCTGCTACCCCGAACGGGAAAAACTGTTTTTT
TRBJ1-4 | TRBV6-6 | NA | NA | CASRGGADEKLFF | TGTGCCAGCCGGGGGGGCGCGGATGAAAAACTGTTTTTT
TRBJ2-5 | TRBV7-2 | TRBD2 | NA | CASSLWTSGRETQYF | TGTGCCAGCAGCCTTTGGACTAGCGGGAGAGAGACCCAGTACTTC
TRBJ2-7 | TRBV4-3 | TRBD1 | NA | CASSQEIGRGSEQYF | TGCGCCAGCAGCCAAGAAATCGGCAGGGGGAGCGAGCAGTACTTC
TRBJ2-7 | TRBV21-1 | NA | NA | CASSVGKIYEQYF | TGTGCCAGCAGCGTTGGCAAAATCTACGAGCAGTACTTC
TRBJ1-1 | TRBV28 | NA | NA | CASSLPGSMNTEAFF | TGTGCCAGCAGTCTCCCTGGGAGCATGAACACTGAAGCTTTCTTT
TRBJ2-5 | TRBV28 | TRBD2 | NA | CASRTSAQGRETQYF | TGTGCCAGCAGGACTAGCGCTCAGGGGCGGGAGACCCAGTACTTC
TRBJ2-3 | TRBV5-8 | NA | NA | CASNRLGSTSSTDTQYF | TGTGCCAGCAACAGACTAGGGTCTACGTCTAGCACAGATACGCAGTATTTT
TRBJ1-1 | TRBV7-3 | NA | NA | CASSSQKNTEAFF | TGTGCCAGCAGCTCACAGAAGAACACTGAAGCTTTCTTT
TRBJ2-1 | TRBV15 | NA | NA | CATSRPQRGMGDEQFF | TGTGCCACCAGCAGGCCACAGCGAGGGATGGGTGATGAGCAGTTCTTC
TRBJ2-6 | TRBV5-8 | TRBD1 | few | CASSLVGQSSGANVLTF | TGTGCCAGCAGCTTGGTGGGACAGTCCTCTGGGGCCAACGTCCTGACTTTC
TRBJ2-7 | TRBV5-8 | NA | NA | CASSYAGPSYEQYF | TGTGCCAGCAGTTATGCGGGACCAAGCTACGAGCAGTACTTC
TRBJ2-7 | TRBV7-9 | TRBD2 | NA | CSSSLVGSLASYEQYF | TGTTCCAGCAGCTTAGTCGGGTCACTAGCGTCCTACGAGCAGTACTTC
TRBJ1-1 | TRBV19 | NA | NA | CASTPRQAAEAFF | TGTGCCAGTACTCCGCGACAGGCGGCTGAAGCTTTCTTT
TRBJ2-1 | TRBV5-1 | TRBD2 | NA | CASRVTSGGSVSYNEQFF | TGCGCCAGCAGAGTAACTAGCGGGGGGTCGGTCTCCTACAATGAGCAGTTCTTC
TRBJ1-5 | TRBV7-8 | NA | NA | CASSSLREQPQHF | TGTGCCAGCAGCTCATTACGGGAGCAGCCCCAGCATTTT
TRBJ2-4 | TRBV4-1 | TRBD1 | few | CASSQEEGALAKNIQYF | TGCGCCAGCAGCCAAGAAGAGGGGGCGTTAGCCAAAAACATTCAGTACTTC
TRBJ2-2 | TRBV4-3 | NA | NA | CASSQEFANTGELFF | TGCGCCAGCAGCCAAGAGTTCGCGAACACCGGGGAGCTGTTTTTT
TRBJ1-2 | TRBV19 | NA | NA | CASSMWGTGYGYTF | TGTGCCAGTAGTATGTGGGGCACAGGCTATGGCTACACCTTC
TRBJ1-5 | TRBV18 | NA | NA | CASSQDTNQPQHF | TGTGCCAGCTCTCAGGACACCAATCAGCCCCAGCATTTT
TRBJ2-7 | TRBV28 | NA | NA | CASSSPGLGEEQYF | TGTGCCAGCAGTTCCCCGGGACTCGGCGAGGAGCAGTACTTC
TRBJ2-7 | TRBV7-9 | NA | NA | CSSSAQISEQYF | TGTTCCAGCAGCGCACAGATCTCCGAGCAGTACTTC
TRBJ2-5 | TRBV5-1 | NA | NA | CASSWSQAETQYF | TGCGCCAGCAGCTGGTCCCAAGCGGAGACCCAGTACTTC
TRBJ2-7 | TRBV29-1 | TRBD1 | NA | CSVPGTGLIEQYF | TGCAGCGTACCCGGGACAGGGCTTATCGAGCAGTACTTC
TRBJ1-5 | TRBV6-1 | TRBD1 | NA | CASSVLDRGGNQPQHF | TGTGCCAGCAGTGTTCTCGACAGGGGTGGCAATCAGCCCCAGCATTTT
TRBJ2-7 | TRBV4-1 | NA | NA | CASSQRETRQAYEQYF | TGCGCCAGCAGCCAAAGGGAAACGAGACAGGCCTACGAGCAGTACTTC
TRBJ1-6 | TRBV19 | TRBD1 | once | CASSPSGQGSSPLHF | TGTGCCAGTAGTCCCTCGGGACAGGGAAGTTCACCCCTCCACTTT
TRBJ2-7 | TRBV6-1 | TRBD1 | NA | CASRGQLDSYEQYF | TGTGCCAGCAGGGGACAGCTAGATTCCTACGAGCAGTACTTC
TRBJ2-3 | TRBV19 | NA | once | CASSMPSGGGDTQYF | TGTGCCAGTAGTATGCCCAGCGGAGGCGGAGATACGCAGTATTTT
TRBJ2-7 | TRBV15 | TRBD1 | NA | CATSRVAWQGVDEQYF | TGTGCCACCAGCAGAGTCGCTTGGCAGGGGGTCGACGAGCAGTACTTC
TRBJ2-5 | TRBV9 | TRBD2 | NA | CASSVGSGGRWETQYF | TGTGCCAGCAGCGTAGGAAGCGGGGGGCGTTGGGAGACCCAGTACTTC
TRBJ2-1 | TRBV6-5 | TRBD2 | NA | CASSYRRAGEGFF | TGTGCCAGCAGTTACCGACGGGCGGGGGAGGGGTTCTTC
TRBJ1-5 | TRBV30 | NA | few | CAWSGGGNQPQHF | TGTGCCTGGAGCGGAGGGGGCAATCAGCCCCAGCATTTT
TRBJ1-1 | TRBV5-1 | TRBD1 | few | CASSYTGDTEAFF | TGCGCCAGCAGCTACACAGGGGACACTGAAGCTTTCTTT
TRBJ2-1 | TRBV7-3 | NA | NA | CASSKDSSSYNEQFF | TGTGCCAGCAGCAAGGACTCGAGCTCCTACAATGAGCAGTTCTTC
TRBJ2-1 | TRBV19 | NA | NA | CASSIAHERNEQFF | TGTGCCAGTAGTATCGCACACGAGAGGAATGAGCAGTTCTTC
TRBJ2-1 | TRBV4-2 | TRBD2 | NA | CASSPRTSGSEYNEQFF | TGTGCCAGCAGCCCAAGGACTAGCGGGAGTGAGTACAATGAGCAGTTCTTC